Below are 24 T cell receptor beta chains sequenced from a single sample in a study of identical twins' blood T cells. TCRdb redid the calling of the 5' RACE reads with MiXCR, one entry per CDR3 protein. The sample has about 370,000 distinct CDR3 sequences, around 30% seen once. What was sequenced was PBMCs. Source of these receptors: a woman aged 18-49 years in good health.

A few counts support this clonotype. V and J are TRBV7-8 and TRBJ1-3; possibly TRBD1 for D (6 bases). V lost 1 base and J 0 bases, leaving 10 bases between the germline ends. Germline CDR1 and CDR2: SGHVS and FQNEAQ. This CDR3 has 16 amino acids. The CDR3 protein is CASSLGQGYSGNTIYF. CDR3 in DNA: TGTGCCAGCAGCTTAGGCCAGGGGTACTCTGGAAACACCATATATTTT.

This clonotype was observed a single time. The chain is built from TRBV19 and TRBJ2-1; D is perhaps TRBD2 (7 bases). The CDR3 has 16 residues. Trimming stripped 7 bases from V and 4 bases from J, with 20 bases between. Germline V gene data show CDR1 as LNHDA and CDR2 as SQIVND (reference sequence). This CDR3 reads CASKGVAGEAYNEQFF. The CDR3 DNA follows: TGTGCCAGTAAGGGGGTGGCGGGAGAGGCGTACAATGAGCAGTTCTTC.

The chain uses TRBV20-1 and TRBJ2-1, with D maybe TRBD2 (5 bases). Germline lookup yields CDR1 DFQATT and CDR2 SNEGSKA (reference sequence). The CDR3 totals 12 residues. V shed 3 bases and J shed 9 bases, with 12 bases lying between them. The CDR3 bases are TGCAGTGCTAGTTCGGGAAGAGCTGAGCAGTTCTTC. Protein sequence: CSASSGRAEQFF.

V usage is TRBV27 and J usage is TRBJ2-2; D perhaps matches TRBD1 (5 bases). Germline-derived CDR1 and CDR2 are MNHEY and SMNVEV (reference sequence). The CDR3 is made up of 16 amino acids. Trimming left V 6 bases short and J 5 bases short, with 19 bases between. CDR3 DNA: TGTGCCAGCAGCACAGGTTCGGGTGTGGTTACCGGGGAGCTGTTTTTT. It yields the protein CASSTGSGVVTGELFF.

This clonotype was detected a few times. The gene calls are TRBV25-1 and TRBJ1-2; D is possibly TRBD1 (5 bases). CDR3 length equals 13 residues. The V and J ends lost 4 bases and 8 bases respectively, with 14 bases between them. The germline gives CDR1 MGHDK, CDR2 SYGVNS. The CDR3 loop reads CASSATGRVGYTF. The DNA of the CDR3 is TGTGCCAGCAGTGCTACAGGAAGGGTCGGCTACACCTTC.

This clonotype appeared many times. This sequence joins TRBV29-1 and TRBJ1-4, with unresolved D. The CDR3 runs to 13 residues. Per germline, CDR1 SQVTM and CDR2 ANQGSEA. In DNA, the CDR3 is TGCAGTGGAAAGACCCGTAGGGTGGGAAAACTGTTTTTT. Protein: CSGKTRRVGKLFF.

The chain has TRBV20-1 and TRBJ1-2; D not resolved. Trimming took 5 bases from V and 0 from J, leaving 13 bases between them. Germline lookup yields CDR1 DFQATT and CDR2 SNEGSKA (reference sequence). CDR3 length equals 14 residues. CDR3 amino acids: CSAGKTGSNYGYTF. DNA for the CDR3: TGCAGTGCTGGAAAGACCGGTTCTAACTATGGCTACACCTTC.

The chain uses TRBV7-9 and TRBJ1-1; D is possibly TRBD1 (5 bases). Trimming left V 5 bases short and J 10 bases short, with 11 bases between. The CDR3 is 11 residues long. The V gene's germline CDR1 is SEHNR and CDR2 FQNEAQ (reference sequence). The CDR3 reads CASSPTGGAFF. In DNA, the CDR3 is TGTGCCAGCAGCCCAACTGGGGGAGCTTTCTTT.

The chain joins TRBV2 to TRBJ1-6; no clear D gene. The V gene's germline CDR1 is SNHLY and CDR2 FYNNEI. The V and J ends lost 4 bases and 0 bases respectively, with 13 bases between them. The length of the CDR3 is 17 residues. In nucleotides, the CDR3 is TGTGCCAGCAGTGTACGGCAGATGATCTCCTATAATTCACCCCTCCACTTT. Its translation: CASSVRQMISYNSPLHF. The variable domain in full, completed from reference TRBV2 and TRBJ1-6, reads EPEVTQTPSHQVTQMGQEVILRCVPISNHLYFYWYRQILGQKVEFLVSFYNNEISEKSEIFDDQFSVERPDGSNFTLKIRSTKLEDSAMYFCASSVRQMISYNSPLHFGNGTRLTVT.

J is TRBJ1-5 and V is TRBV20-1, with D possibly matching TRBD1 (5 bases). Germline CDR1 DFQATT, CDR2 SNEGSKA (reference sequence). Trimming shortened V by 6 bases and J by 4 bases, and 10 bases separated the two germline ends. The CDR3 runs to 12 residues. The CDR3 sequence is CSAGGANQPQHF. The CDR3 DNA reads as TGCAGTGCCGGCGGGGCGAATCAGCCCCAGCATTTT.

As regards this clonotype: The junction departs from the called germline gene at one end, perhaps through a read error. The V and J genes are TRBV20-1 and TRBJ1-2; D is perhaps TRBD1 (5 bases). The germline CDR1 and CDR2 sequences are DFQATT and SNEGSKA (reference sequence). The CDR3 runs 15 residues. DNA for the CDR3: TGCAGTGCCACGAGGGGAAGAGGATCTGACTATGGCCACACCTTC. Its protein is CSATRGRGSDYGHTF.

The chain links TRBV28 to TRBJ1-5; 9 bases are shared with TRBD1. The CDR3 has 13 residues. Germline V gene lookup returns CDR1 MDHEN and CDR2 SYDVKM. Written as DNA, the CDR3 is TGTGCGAGTAGGAACAGGGGGCGGCAGCCCCAGCATTTT. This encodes CASRNRGRQPQHF.

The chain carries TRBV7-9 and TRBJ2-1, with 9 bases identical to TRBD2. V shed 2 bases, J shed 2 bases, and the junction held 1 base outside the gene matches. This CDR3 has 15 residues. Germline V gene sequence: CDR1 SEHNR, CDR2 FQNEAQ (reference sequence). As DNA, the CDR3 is TGTGCCAGCAGCTTACCTAGCGGGGCCTACAATGAGCAGTTCTTC. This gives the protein CASSLPSGAYNEQFF.

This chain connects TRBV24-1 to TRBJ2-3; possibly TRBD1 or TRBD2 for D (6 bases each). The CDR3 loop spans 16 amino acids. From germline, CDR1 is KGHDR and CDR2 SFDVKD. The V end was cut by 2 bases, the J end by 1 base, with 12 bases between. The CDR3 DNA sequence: TGTGCCACCAGTGATTACGGCCGGGGGCGCACAGATACGCAGTATTTT. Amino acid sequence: CATSDYGRGRTDTQYF.

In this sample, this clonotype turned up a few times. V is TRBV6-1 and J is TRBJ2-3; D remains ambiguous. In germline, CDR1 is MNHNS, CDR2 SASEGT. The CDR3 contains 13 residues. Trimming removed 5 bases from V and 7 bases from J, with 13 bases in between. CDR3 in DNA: TGTGCCAGCAGTCCTCCGGGCCCCAATACGCAGTATTTT. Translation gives CASSPPGPNTQYF.

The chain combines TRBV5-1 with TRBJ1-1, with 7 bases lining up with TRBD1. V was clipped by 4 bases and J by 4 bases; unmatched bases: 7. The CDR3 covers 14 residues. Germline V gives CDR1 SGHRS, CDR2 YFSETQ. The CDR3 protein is CASSKGGAGTEAFF. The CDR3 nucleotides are TGCGCCAGCAGCAAAGGGGGCGCTGGCACTGAAGCTTTCTTT.

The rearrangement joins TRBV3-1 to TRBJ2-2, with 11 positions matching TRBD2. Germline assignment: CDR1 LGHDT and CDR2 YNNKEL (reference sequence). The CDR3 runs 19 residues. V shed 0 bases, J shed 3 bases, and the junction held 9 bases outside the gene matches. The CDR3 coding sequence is TGTGCCAGCAGCCAAGATGTGGTACTAGCGGGAGCTTACACCGGGGAGCTGTTTTTT. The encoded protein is CASSQDVVLAGAYTGELFF.

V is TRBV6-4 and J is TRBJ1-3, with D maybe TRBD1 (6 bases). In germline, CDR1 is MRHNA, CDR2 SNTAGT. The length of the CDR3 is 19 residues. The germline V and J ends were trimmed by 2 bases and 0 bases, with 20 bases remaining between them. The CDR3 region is CASSDRTALIIISGNTIYF. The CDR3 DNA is TGTGCCAGCAGTGACCGGACAGCCCTAATAATTATCTCTGGAAACACCATATATTTT.

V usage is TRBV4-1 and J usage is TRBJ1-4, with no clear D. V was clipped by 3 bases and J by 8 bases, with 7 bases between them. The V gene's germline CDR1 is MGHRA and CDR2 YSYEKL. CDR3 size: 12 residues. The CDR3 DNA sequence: TGCGCCAGCAGCCAGCTACAAGAAAAACTGTTTTTT. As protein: CASSQLQEKLFF.

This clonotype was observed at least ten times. The CDR3 spells CASQSGEKLFF. The CDR3 DNA is TGCGCCTCCCAGTCAGGGGAAAAACTGTTTTTT. This chain links TRBV20-1 with TRBJ1-4, with D perhaps matching TRBD1 (5 bases). This CDR3 comprises 11 residues. CDR1 is DFQATT and CDR2 is SNEGSKA in the germline V gene (reference sequence).

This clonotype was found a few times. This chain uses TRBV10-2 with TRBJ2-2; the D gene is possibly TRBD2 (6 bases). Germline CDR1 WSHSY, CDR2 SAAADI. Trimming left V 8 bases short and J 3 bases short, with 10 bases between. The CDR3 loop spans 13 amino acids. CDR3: CASGTGDTGELFF. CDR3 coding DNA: TGCGCCAGCGGGACTGGCGACACCGGGGAGCTGTTTTTT.

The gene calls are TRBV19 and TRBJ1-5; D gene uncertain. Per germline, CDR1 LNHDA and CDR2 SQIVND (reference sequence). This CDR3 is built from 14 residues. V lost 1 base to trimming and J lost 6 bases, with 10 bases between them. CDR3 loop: CASSIGLIRQPQHF. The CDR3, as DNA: TGTGCCAGTAGTATAGGACTAATTCGTCAGCCCCAGCATTTT. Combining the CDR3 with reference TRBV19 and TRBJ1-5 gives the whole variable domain DGGITQSPKYLFRKEGQNVTLSCEQNLNHDAMYWYRQDPGQGLRLIYYSQIVNDFQKGDIAEGYSVSREKKESFPLTVTSAQKNPTAFYLCASSIGLIRQPQHFGDGTRLSIL.

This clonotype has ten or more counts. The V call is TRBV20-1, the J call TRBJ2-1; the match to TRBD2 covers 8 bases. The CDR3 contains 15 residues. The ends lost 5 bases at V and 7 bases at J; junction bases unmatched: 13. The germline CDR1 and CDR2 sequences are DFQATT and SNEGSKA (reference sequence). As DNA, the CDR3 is TGCAGTGCTGGCCGCCTGAGCGGGAGCAGGAATGAGCAGTTCTTC. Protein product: CSAGRLSGSRNEQFF.

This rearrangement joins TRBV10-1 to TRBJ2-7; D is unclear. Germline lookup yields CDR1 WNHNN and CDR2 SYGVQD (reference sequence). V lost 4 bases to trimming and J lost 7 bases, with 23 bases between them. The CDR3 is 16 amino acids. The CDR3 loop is CASSVKYSAPREEQYF. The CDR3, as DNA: TGCGCCAGCAGTGTAAAATATTCGGCACCCAGAGAGGAGCAGTACTTC.